This T cell receptor (beta chain) was retrieved from a study of PD-1 blockade in classical Hodgkin lymphoma. The study, taken as a whole, reports: No one has yet defined what causes the repertoire differences, which may be disease activity or prior therapy. Newly diagnosed patients were reported to exhibit reduced baseline TCR diversity relative to healthy donors.

As to this clone: Its specificity is not known.

Sequencing was performed with immunoSEQ multiplex PCR; in TCRdb, only in-frame clones are kept and a portion is missing. Altogether 25,000 to 35,000 clones are present, around 94% being singletons, with the ten largest covering roughly 2%. This CDR3 has 13 residues. The V end lost 6 bases, the J end lost 3 bases, and 12 bases lay between the germline ends. The germline gives CDR1 SGDLS, CDR2 YYNGEE. Indicated time point: newly diagnosed, previously untreated cHL patient sample. Newly diagnosed, untreated classical Hodgkin lymphoma PBMCs served as comparison. The V gene is TRBV9, the J gene TRBJ1-1, with a weak D call TRBD1 (5 bases). The source material was peripheral blood mononuclear cells (PBMCs). The clonotype was recovered from a human donor with classical Hodgkin lymphoma. In DNA form, the CDR3 reads TGTGCCAGCAATAGGGGTGGAGACACTGAAGCTTTCTTT. As protein: CASNRGGDTEAFF. Based on the CDR3 plus reference TRBV9 and TRBJ1-1, the full variable domain is DSGVTQTPKHLITATGQRVTLRCSPRSGDLSVYWYQQSLDQGLQFLIQYYNGEERAKGNILERFSAQQFPDLHSELNLSSLELGDSALYFCASNRGGDTEAFFGQGTRLTVV.